The next 22 T cell receptor beta chains were all read from a single sample in a study of T cells in narcolepsy (dated 2018 in TCRdb). Preparation of the library involved the immunoSEQ multiplex PCR assay. Here the immuneACCESS table is served through TCRdb, limited to in-frame sequences with V and J called. Missing clones are a known gap in these copies; in checked studies unresolved V genes cover under half, and the rest lacks a known reason. The sample contains about 29,000 clones, about 90% of them found a single time. Clones ranked in the top ten supply approximately 0.9% of the sample. Sequenced material: memory (CD45RA-) CD4+ T cells from blood. The intended sense of this specimen's cell subset or site label: memory T cells sorted ex vivo from peripheral blood. Receptors originate from a human donor in good health.

The chain has TRBV11-2 and TRBJ1-6; 7 positions agree with TRBD1. Trimming at V came to 1 base and at J to 5 bases, leaving 2 bases not matched to a gene. The length of the CDR3 is 15 residues. Germline-derived CDR1 and CDR2 are SGHAT and FQNNGV. The CDR3, as DNA: TGTGCCAGCAGCTTAGTAACAGGGGATAATTCACCCCTCCACTTT. This gives the protein CASSLVTGDNSPLHF.

This clone has a single count. The DNA of the CDR3 is TGTGCCTGGGCTGGACAGTCCTCTGGGGCCAACGTCCTGACTTTC. Translated, it gives CAWAGQSSGANVLTF. This rearrangement joins TRBV30 to TRBJ2-6; D possibly corresponds to TRBD1 (6 bases). Germline V CDR1 and CDR2: GTSNPN, SVGIG (reference sequence). V was trimmed by 5 bases and J by 0 bases, leaving 11 bases between them. The length of the CDR3 is 15 residues.

This clone was seen only a few times. The rearrangement uses TRBV6-5 and TRBJ1-6; D is perhaps TRBD1 (6 bases). Trimming left V 2 bases short and J 5 bases short, with 13 bases between. The CDR3 covers 16 residues. CDR1 and CDR2 (germline): MNHEY, SVGAGI. The CDR3 DNA follows: TGTGCCAGCAGTTACCGGACAGTCTCGAATAATTCACCCCTCCACTTT. Residues: CASSYRTVSNNSPLHF.

The chain links TRBV13 to TRBJ2-7; a possible D gene is TRBD2 (5 bases). CDR3 length: 12 amino acids. Germline assignment: CDR1 PRHDT and CDR2 FYEKMQ (reference sequence). V was shortened by 5 bases and J by 2 bases, with 7 bases between the two germline ends. DNA for the CDR3: TGTGCCAGCAGCGGGAGAACCTACGAGCAGTACTTC. Translation: CASSGRTYEQYF.

This clone was seen a few times. The chain employs TRBV1 and TRBJ2-1; the DNA was not compared with TRBD2, the D call given in the table. TRBV1 is annotated as a pseudogene. This CDR3 spans 16 amino acids. CDR3 sequence: CTSSQVCGGINNEQFF. CDR3 sequence (DNA): TGCACCAGCAGCCAAGTATGCGGGGGAATAAACAATGAGCAGTTCTTC.

V is TRBV29-1 and J is TRBJ2-5; TRBD1 matches 7 bases. Germline V CDR1 and CDR2: SQVTM, ANQGSEA. The CDR3 sequence is 15 residues long. V lost 7 bases, J lost 1 base, and 12 bases stayed unmatched. CDR3 coding DNA: TGCAGCGGAAGACTACGGGACAGAGTCCAAGAGACCCAGTACTTC. Its protein is CSGRLRDRVQETQYF.

This rearrangement joins TRBV6-5 to TRBJ2-5; TRBD2 might be the D (5 bases). This CDR3 spans 14 amino acids. V lost 0 bases and J lost 1, with 6 bases in between. From germline, CDR1 is MNHEY and CDR2 SVGAGI. The CDR3 sequence: CASSYSAVQETQYF. CDR3 DNA sequence: TGTGCCAGCAGTTACTCAGCGGTCCAAGAGACCCAGTACTTC.

CDR3: CASSSPSGAGTGELFF. The DNA of the CDR3 is TGTGCCAGCAGCTCCCCGAGCGGGGCGGGCACCGGGGAGCTGTTTTTT. This chain links TRBV7-3 with TRBJ2-2, with 7 positions matching TRBD2. V lost 4 bases and J lost 4; bases outside the gene matches: 9. The CDR3 is made up of 16 amino acids. Germline assignment: CDR1 SGHTA and CDR2 FQGTGA.

The chain is built from TRBV9 and TRBJ2-7; the D gene is possibly TRBD2 (5 bases). Germline V gene sequence: CDR1 SGDLS, CDR2 YYNGEE. The V end was cut by 0 bases, the J end by 2 bases, with 6 bases between. This CDR3 contains 13 residues. The DNA of the CDR3 is TGTGCCAGCAGCGTAGAACTAGCCTACGAGCAGTACTTC. Residues: CASSVELAYEQYF.

This sequence joins TRBV6-1 and TRBJ1-2; 9 positions agree with TRBD1. This CDR3 has 14 residues. Losses at the gene ends were 7 bases for V and 8 bases for J; bases not matched to a gene: 11. CDR1 is MNHNS and CDR2 is SASEGT in the germline V gene. The CDR3 is CASNKAQGAGGYTF. CDR3 coding DNA: TGTGCCAGCAACAAGGCACAGGGGGCTGGGGGCTACACCTTC.

The CDR3 DNA follows: TGTGCCAGCAGACTGGACAGTAACAATGAGCAGTTCTTC. Its protein product is CASRLDSNNEQFF. The chain couples TRBV6-1 to TRBJ2-1, with D tentatively TRBD1 (6 bases). V lost 6 bases, J lost 5 bases, and 11 bases lay in between. Germline V gene lookup returns CDR1 MNHNS and CDR2 SASEGT. The CDR3 runs to 13 residues.

The CDR3 protein is CASSFDQGALGYTF. The CDR3 coding sequence is TGTGCCAGCTCATTCGATCAGGGGGCACTTGGCTACACCTTC. The V and J genes are TRBV18 and TRBJ1-2; 8 bases line up with TRBD1. Germline V gene data show CDR1 as KGHSH and CDR2 as LQKENI. CDR3 length equals 14 residues. J was trimmed by 7 bases and V by 5 bases; bases with no gene match: 9.

The chain carries TRBV28 and TRBJ1-2, with D tentatively TRBD1 (6 bases). Looked up from germline, CDR1 is MDHEN and CDR2 is SYDVKM. This CDR3 region has 15 residues. V lost 3 bases to trimming and J lost 1 base, with 12 bases between them. The chain's CDR3 is CASSFGDRINYGYTF. In DNA form, the CDR3 reads TGTGCCAGCAGTTTCGGAGACAGGATTAACTATGGCTACACCTTC.

This clone turned up a few times. This chain links TRBV6-6 with TRBJ2-7, with 8 bases aligning to TRBD1. CDR3 length equals 14 residues. CDR1 and CDR2 (germline): MNHNY, SVGAGI (reference sequence). Germline trimming cut 6 bases from V and 0 bases from J; bases unmatched to any gene: 4. CDR3 coding DNA: TGTGCCAGCAGGAAGACAGGGGTCTCCTACGAGCAGTACTTC. It translates to CASRKTGVSYEQYF.

Only one count was recorded for this clone. The chain joins TRBV19 to TRBJ2-1; 8 bases match TRBD1. Per the germline V gene, CDR1 is LNHDA and CDR2 is SQIVND (reference sequence). The CDR3 has 15 amino acids. V was clipped by 5 bases and J by 3 bases; unmatched bases: 6. DNA of the CDR3: TGTGCCAGTAGTCCCCGGACAGGGTTCTACAATGAGCAGTTCTTC. Its translation is CASSPRTGFYNEQFF.

V gene TRBV7-2 combines with J gene TRBJ1-1, with TRBD1 as a possible D gene (6 bases). CDR1 is SGHTA and CDR2 is FQGNSA in the germline V gene. The CDR3 covers 15 residues. With 5 bases removed from V and 0 bases from J, the gap between germline ends came to 13 bases. CDR3 region: CASSPLGGVNTEAFF. The CDR3 nucleotides read TGTGCCAGCAGCCCCCTCGGGGGCGTGAACACTGAAGCTTTCTTT.

V is TRBV19 and J is TRBJ1-1; D not certain. The CDR3 length is 14 residues. V was shortened by 8 bases and J by 1 base, with 14 bases between the two germline ends. Germline V CDR1 and CDR2: LNHDA, SQIVND (reference sequence). DNA of the CDR3: TGTGCCAGTGCCCGAGGGTCAGCGAACACTGAAGCTTTCTTT. Translation: CASARGSANTEAFF.

On this clone itself: Other DNA sequences in the sample encode the same CDR3. CDR3 coding DNA: TGCGCCAGCAGCTTGGCGGCAGGGACCTACGAGCAGTACTTC. As protein: CASSLAAGTYEQYF. This chain uses TRBV5-1 with TRBJ2-7; a possible D gene is TRBD1 (5 bases). V lost 0 bases to trimming and J lost 2 bases, with 9 bases between them. CDR3 length: 14 residues. Germline V gene sequence: CDR1 SGHRS, CDR2 YFSETQ.

This rearrangement joins TRBV6-6 to TRBJ2-7; 8 positions agree with TRBD2. The V gene's germline CDR1 is MNHNY and CDR2 SVGAGI (reference sequence). The CDR3 is 16 amino acids. V gave up 2 bases and J gave up 7 bases; unmatched junction bases: 13. CDR3 coding DNA: TGTGCCAGCAGTTACGCGGCTGGCGGGAGGAGTGTGGAGCAGTACTTC. This translates into CASSYAAGGRSVEQYF.

J is TRBJ1-2 and V is TRBV9; 7 bases agree with TRBD1. The CDR3 sequence is 15 residues long. In germline, CDR1 is SGDLS, CDR2 YYNGEE. J lost 1 base, V lost 0 bases, and 3 bases had no gene match. The DNA for the CDR3 is TGTGCCAGCAGCGTAGGGCCAGGGGGTAACTATGGCTACACCTTC. It translates to CASSVGPGGNYGYTF.

J is TRBJ2-7 and V is TRBV28, with 9 bases fitting TRBD2. Germline V gives CDR1 MDHEN, CDR2 SYDVKM. The ends lost 5 bases at V and 2 bases at J; junction bases unmatched: 10. The CDR3 runs to 16 residues. DNA of the CDR3: TGTGCCAGCAGTCTAGCGACTAGCGGCTCAACCTACGAGCAGTACTTC. Translation: CASSLATSGSTYEQYF.

This sequence joins TRBV29-1 and TRBJ2-3; D gene uncertain. Germline V gives CDR1 SQVTM, CDR2 ANQGSEA. The CDR3 sequence is 14 residues long. The chain's CDR3 is CSLVFGNGADTQYF. Written as DNA, the CDR3 is TGCAGTCTAGTCTTTGGTAATGGAGCAGATACGCAGTATTTT.